The 31 T cell receptor beta chains in this list originate from one sample, sequenced in a study of CD8+CD57+ T cells in acquired aplastic anemia. The study profiled TCR beta VDJ and CDR3 using genomic DNA as template. Each CDR3 protein gets one entry after TCRdb re-called the reads with MiXCR. Of roughly 500,000 distinct CDR3 sequences listed, roughly 34% are singletons. The authors sequenced patients whose flow cytometry had shown CD8+CD57+ cell expansion. The sample was sorted CD4+, CD8+, or CD8+CD57+ T cells (not recorded which) from PBMCs. The receptor source for this set is a human donor with aplastic anemia.

This clonotype showed up just once. The rearrangement links TRBV20-1 to TRBJ1-2, with D perhaps matching TRBD1 (6 bases). The germline gives CDR1 DFQATT, CDR2 SNEGSKA (reference sequence). The CDR3 sequence is 10 residues long. Trimming removed 6 bases at V and 8 bases at J, with 10 bases between. CDR3 in DNA: TGCAGTGCCCTACAGGGAGGCTACACCTTC. This gives the protein CSALQGGYTF.

This clonotype was seen a handful of times. The chain uses TRBV5-1 and TRBJ2-2; 9 positions agree with TRBD1. Trimming removed 4 bases from V and 5 bases from J; junction bases left unmatched: 6. Germline lookup yields CDR1 SGHRS and CDR2 YFSETQ. This CDR3 has 15 amino acids. The CDR3 sequence: CASSQGQGGTGELFF. The DNA of the CDR3 is TGCGCCAGCAGCCAGGGACAGGGAGGAACCGGGGAGCTGTTTTTT.

V usage is TRBV3-1 and J usage is TRBJ2-1; a possible D gene is TRBD2 (6 bases). Trimming left V 1 base short and J 16 bases short, with 14 bases between. CDR3 length: 12 amino acids. Germline V lookup: CDR1 LGHDT, CDR2 YNNKEL (reference sequence). CDR3 residues: CASSQASGEGFF. The CDR3 nucleotides read TGTGCCAGCAGCCAAGCCTCGGGAGAAGGTTTCTTC.

This clonotype showed up just a few times. As DNA, the CDR3 is TGTGCCATCAGCGGGACAGGGGGCCGAGAGCAGTACTTC. The encoded protein is CAISGTGGREQYF. The rearrangement joins TRBV10-3 to TRBJ2-7; 12 positions match TRBD1. The CDR3 is made up of 13 amino acids. The trim removed 6 bases at V and 7 bases at J, leaving 4 bases unmatched. Germline V gene lookup returns CDR1 ENHRY and CDR2 SYGVKD.

CDR3 in DNA: TGTGCCAGCAGATTCGCGGACAGGGAGAACACTGAAGCTTTCTTT. Translation: CASRFADRENTEAFF. The rearrangement uses TRBV12-3 or TRBV12-4 and TRBJ1-1, with 8 bases that match TRBD1. The CDR3 totals 15 residues. V trimming: 6 bases; J trimming: 1 base; junction bases outside the gene matches: 7.

This clonotype was recorded many times. CDR3 DNA: TGTGCCAGCATCGGGGCGGCTAATTCACCCCTCCACTTT. This encodes CASIGAANSPLHF. The rearrangement joins TRBV2 to TRBJ1-6, with D tentatively TRBD1 (5 bases). V shed 7 bases and J shed 6 bases, with 10 bases lying between them. Germline loops: CDR1 SNHLY, CDR2 FYNNEI. The CDR3 length is 13 residues.

The chain is built from TRBV2 and TRBJ1-2; D possibly corresponds to TRBD1 (5 bases). This CDR3 is 14 amino acids long. CDR1 is SNHLY and CDR2 is FYNNEI in the germline V gene. The ends were cut back, 7 bases at V and 4 bases at J, with 16 bases in the middle. The CDR3 protein is CASTKASGGYGYTF. CDR3 bases: TGTGCCAGCACAAAGGCAAGTGGGGGCTATGGCTACACCTTC.

The chain joins TRBV20-1 to TRBJ2-7; D is unresolved. V was cut by 7 bases and J by 3 bases, with 25 bases left in between. The CDR3 covers 16 residues. Per the germline V gene, CDR1 is DFQATT and CDR2 is SNEGSKA (reference sequence). The CDR3 DNA is TGCAGTGTCTTAAGTCCGGGCGAATCGCGAAGCTACGAGCAGTACTTC. This gives the protein CSVLSPGESRSYEQYF.

This clonotype was picked up many times. The chain is built from TRBV19 and TRBJ1-1, with D uncertain. The germline V gene has CDR1 LNHDA and CDR2 SQIVND (reference sequence). This CDR3 has 14 residues. V lost 9 bases and J lost 4, with 18 bases in between. The CDR3 region is CASTNPQPATEAFF. The CDR3 DNA reads TGTGCCAGCACCAATCCCCAGCCGGCCACTGAAGCTTTCTTT.

This clonotype was picked up many times. The chain employs TRBV29-1 and TRBJ2-1; 11 nucleotides agree with TRBD2. The J segment lost 10 bases and the V segment lost 7 bases, leaving 12 bases of the junction unmatched. The germline gives CDR1 SQVTM, CDR2 ANQGSEA. This CDR3 is 14 amino acids long. CDR3 bases: TGCAGCGGATCAATAGCGGGAGGGCCGTTAGAGCAGTTCTTC. Protein product: CSGSIAGGPLEQFF.

V and J are TRBV7-9 and TRBJ2-3; D perhaps matches TRBD2 (5 bases). This CDR3 has 13 amino acids. Trimming shortened V by 4 bases and J by 5 bases, and 10 bases separated the two germline ends. CDR1 SEHNR and CDR2 FQNEAQ come from the germline V gene (reference sequence). The CDR3 reads CASSWGEGDTQYF. CDR3 sequence (DNA): TGTGCCAGCAGCTGGGGAGAGGGAGATACGCAGTATTTT.

This chain links TRBV20-1 with TRBJ2-7; weak D call: TRBD2 (7 bases). The germline V gene has CDR1 DFQATT and CDR2 SNEGSKA (reference sequence). V was pared by 3 bases and J by 6 bases, with 12 bases between. The CDR3 runs 12 residues. CDR3 sequence reads: CSASLGGPEQYF. CDR3 DNA sequence: TGCAGTGCTAGTTTGGGGGGGCCCGAGCAGTACTTC.

Ten or more counts support this clonotype. The V and J genes are TRBV2 and TRBJ1-1; possibly TRBD1 for D (5 bases). V was pared by 4 bases and J by 11 bases, with 8 bases between. The CDR3 is 10 amino acids. CDR1 and CDR2 (germline): SNHLY, FYNNEI. Written as DNA, the CDR3 is TGTGCCAGCAGTGGTGGGGCGGCTTTCTTT. This codes for CASSGGAAFF.

V is TRBV19 and J is TRBJ2-7; a possible D gene is TRBD1 (6 bases). Trimming stripped 5 bases from V and 0 bases from J, with 14 bases between. CDR3 size: 15 residues. CDR1 is LNHDA, CDR2 SQIVND, per germline (reference sequence). CDR3 in amino acids: CASSSRGQGSYEQYF. The CDR3 DNA reads as TGTGCCAGTAGTTCCAGGGGTCAGGGCTCCTACGAGCAGTACTTC.

This clonotype was seen many times. This chain links TRBV2 with TRBJ2-7, with 7 bases that match TRBD1. The germline CDR1 and CDR2 sequences are SNHLY and FYNNEI. The CDR3 runs 15 residues. V lost 2 bases to trimming and J lost 2 bases; unmatched junction nucleotides: 6. The CDR3: CASSERQGAPYEQYF. The CDR3 region has the DNA TGTGCCAGCAGTGAAAGACAGGGAGCGCCCTACGAGCAGTACTTC. Using reference TRBV2 and TRBJ2-7 for the parts outside the CDR3, the full variable domain is EPEVTQTPSHQVTQMGQEVILRCVPISNHLYFYWYRQILGQKVEFLVSFYNNEISEKSEIFDDQFSVERPDGSNFTLKIRSTKLEDSAMYFCASSERQGAPYEQYFGPGTRLTVT.

A note on this clonotype: At one end the junction does not follow the germline gene, possibly because of a read error. The chain couples TRBV10-3 to TRBJ2-5; no definite D call. Germline assignment: CDR1 ENHRY and CDR2 SYGVKD. CDR3 size: 13 residues. The CDR3 DNA sequence: TGTGCCAGCAGTTACGTCGCTTCCGAGACCCAGTACTTC. Protein: CASSYVASETQYF.

This clonotype was found many times. A junction end diverges from the germline sequence, so it may reflect a read error. The chain joins TRBV2 to TRBJ1-6; D is uncertain. Looked up from germline, CDR1 is SNHLY and CDR2 is FYNNEI. The CDR3 runs 11 residues. The CDR3 is CASGGDSPLHF. The CDR3, as DNA: TGTGCCAGCGGCGGGGATTCGCCCCTCCACTTT.

This clonotype showed up many times. The chain combines TRBV10-2 with TRBJ2-7; TRBD1 matches at 7 bases. The CDR3 is 15 residues long. The trim removed 5 bases at V and 6 bases at J, leaving 13 bases unmatched. The germline gives CDR1 WSHSY, CDR2 SAAADI. CDR3 bases: TGCGCCAGCAGTAAAACCGGACAGGTCCGGGCCGAGCAGTACTTC. Translated, it gives CASSKTGQVRAEQYF.

This clonotype was picked up many times. The genes are TRBV29-1 and TRBJ1-3; 7 bases are a match to TRBD1. V was pared by 7 bases and J by 3 bases, with 6 bases of the junction left unmatched. The CDR3 covers 13 residues. CDR1 SQVTM and CDR2 ANQGSEA come from the germline V gene. The CDR3, as DNA: TGCAGCGCTGGACAGGAGCGTGGAAACACCATATATTTT. It codes for CSAGQERGNTIYF.

Details on this clonotype: The germline gene is not matched at one end of the junction; a read error may be the cause. The J gene is TRBJ1-6, the V gene TRBV11-1; D not certain. The CDR3 consists of 17 residues. CDR1 and CDR2 from the germline V gene are SGHAT and FQDESV (reference sequence). The DNA for the CDR3 is TGTGCTAGCAAAGTAGTCAGGTCGAGCTCCTATAATTCACCCCTCCACTTT. It specifies CASKVVRSSSYNSPLHF.

Regarding this clonotype: A much larger clone lies a single base off, so this may be a read error. A read error is likely, as this CDR3 ends without the conserved phenylalanine or tryptophan. The chain employs TRBV7-9 and TRBJ1-1; D call uncertain. There are 12 residues in the CDR3. Germline V gene lookup returns CDR1 SEHNR and CDR2 FQNEAQ (reference sequence). The CDR3, as DNA: TGCGCCAGCAGCCATGTCAACACTGAAGCTTTCCTT. It specifies CASSHVNTEAFL.

The rearrangement links TRBV25-1 to TRBJ2-3, with 12 bases lining up with TRBD1. Trimming cost V 7 bases and J 5 bases; bases outside gene matches: 4. Germline CDR1 MGHDK, CDR2 SYGVNS. There are 14 residues in the CDR3. As DNA, the CDR3 is TGTGCCAGCACCGGGACAGGGGGCGAAGATACGCAGTATTTT. This codes for CASTGTGGEDTQYF.

Only a few counts were recorded for this clonotype. This sequence joins TRBV25-1 and TRBJ1-2, with TRBD1 matching 8 bases. V lost 1 base and J lost 8; bases outside the gene matches: 6. The CDR3 is 14 residues long. In germline, CDR1 is MGHDK, CDR2 SYGVNS. The CDR3 here is CASSELDRDQGYTF. Written as DNA, the CDR3 is TGTGCCAGCAGTGAATTGGACAGGGATCAGGGCTACACCTTC.

For the CDR3, the DNA is TGTGCCAGCAGTGAAACGGGGGGCTCTGAAGCTTTCTTT. Translated: CASSETGGSEAFF. The chain recombines TRBV6-1 with TRBJ1-1; a possible D gene is TRBD1 (6 bases). The germline V gene encodes CDR1 MNHNS and CDR2 SASEGT. This CDR3 comprises 13 residues. The V end lost 2 bases, the J end lost 6 bases, and 10 bases lay between the germline ends.

This clonotype was seen ten or more times. The CDR3 sequence: CASSDRTPGNEQFF. CDR3 DNA sequence: TGCGCCAGCAGTGATAGGACGCCGGGCAATGAGCAGTTCTTC. The V and J genes are TRBV10-2 and TRBJ2-1; D gene ambiguous. V lost 3 bases and J 6 bases, leaving 12 bases between the germline ends. The CDR3 sequence is 14 residues long. The germline CDR1 and CDR2 sequences are WSHSY and SAAADI.

V and J are TRBV25-1 and TRBJ1-6, with D perhaps TRBD1 (5 bases). Germline lookup yields CDR1 MGHDK and CDR2 SYGVNS. V was pared by 6 bases and J by 5 bases, with 14 bases between. The CDR3 is 15 amino acids. CDR3 in DNA: TGTGCCAGCAGCCCCAGGACAACTCATAATTCACCCCTCCACTTT. This translates into CASSPRTTHNSPLHF.

This clonotype came up many times. The V call is TRBV10-3, the J call TRBJ2-2; TRBD1 agrees at 8 bases. The CDR3 has 12 amino acids. Germline CDR1 is ENHRY and CDR2 is SYGVKD. Trimming cost V 10 bases and J 3 bases; bases outside gene matches: 1. The CDR3 region is CATTGDTGELFF. CDR3 bases: TGTGCCACGACAGGGGACACCGGGGAGCTGTTTTTT.

Details on this clonotype: The junction and the germline gene differ at one end; a read error may be behind it. The J gene is TRBJ1-4, the V gene TRBV6-2 or TRBV6-3; D not resolved. The CDR3 sequence is 13 residues long. CDR1 MNHEY and CDR2 SVGEGT come from the germline V gene. CDR3 in DNA: TGTGCCATCAGTTACGGGAGTAATGAAAAACTGTTTTTT. This translates into CAISYGSNEKLFF.

CDR3 protein: CASSKERGYEQFF. For the CDR3, the DNA is TGTGCCAGTAGTAAGGAGAGGGGTTATGAGCAGTTCTTC. The chain joins TRBV19 to TRBJ2-1, with D perhaps TRBD1 or TRBD2 (5 bases each). The V gene's germline CDR1 is LNHDA and CDR2 SQIVND (reference sequence). The CDR3 covers 13 residues. V lost 4 bases and J 8 bases, leaving 12 bases between the germline ends.

J is TRBJ1-6 and V is TRBV11-1; TRBD1 aligns across 9 bases. The CDR3 extends over 16 amino acids. Germline lookup yields CDR1 SGHAT and CDR2 FQDESV (reference sequence). With V trimmed by 2 bases and J by 7 bases, 6 bases remained unmatched. The CDR3 sequence: CASSLTGGTGNSPLHF. The CDR3 coding sequence is TGTGCCAGCAGCTTAACAGGGGGGACAGGGAATTCACCCCTCCACTTT.

The table lists this clonotype with a few counts. The V call is TRBV12-3 or TRBV12-4, the J call TRBJ2-7; 7 bases fit TRBD2. The V segment lost 0 bases and the J segment 3 bases; nucleotides outside the gene matches: 8. The CDR3 spans 16 residues. The CDR3: CASSLAHASGYYEQYF. The CDR3 nucleotides are TGTGCCAGCAGTTTAGCGCACGCTAGCGGTTACTACGAGCAGTACTTC.